This TCR beta chain stems from a study of brain T cells in children with intractable seizures. This table comes from immunoSEQ multiplex PCR, and its TCRdb copy is limited to in-frame clones, with some not included. The sample records under 150,000 clones, 94% being singletons. J was trimmed by 2 bases and V by 4 bases; bases with no gene match: 2. The CDR3 contains 14 residues. Germline CDR1 and CDR2: SNHLY and FYNNEI. Sequencing was performed on peripheral blood, taken at surgery. The chain employs TRBV2 and TRBJ2-3; 8 bases are a match to TRBD2. The TCR comes from a boy under two years old with hemimegalencephaly and intractable seizures. CDR3 sequence: CASSVAGYTDTQYF. CDR3 bases: TGTGCCAGCAGTGTAGCGGGATACACAGATACGCAGTATTTT.